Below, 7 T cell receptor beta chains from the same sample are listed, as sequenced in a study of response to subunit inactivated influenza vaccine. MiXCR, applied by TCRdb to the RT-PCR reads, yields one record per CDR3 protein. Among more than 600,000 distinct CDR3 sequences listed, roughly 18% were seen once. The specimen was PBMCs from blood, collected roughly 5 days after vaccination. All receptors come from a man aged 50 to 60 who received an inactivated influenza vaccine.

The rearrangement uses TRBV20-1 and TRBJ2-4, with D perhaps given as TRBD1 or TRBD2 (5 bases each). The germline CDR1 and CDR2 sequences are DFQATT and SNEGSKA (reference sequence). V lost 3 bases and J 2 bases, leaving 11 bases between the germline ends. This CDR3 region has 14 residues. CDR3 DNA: TGCAGTGCTAGGGGCCGGGGCTCCAAAAACATTCAGTACTTC. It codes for CSARGRGSKNIQYF.

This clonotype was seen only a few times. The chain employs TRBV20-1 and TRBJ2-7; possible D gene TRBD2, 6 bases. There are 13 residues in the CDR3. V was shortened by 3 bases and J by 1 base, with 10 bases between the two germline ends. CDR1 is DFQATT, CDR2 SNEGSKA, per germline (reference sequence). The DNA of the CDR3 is TGCAGTGCTAGCGGGAGAGGTTCCTACGAGCAGTACTTC. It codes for CSASGRGSYEQYF.

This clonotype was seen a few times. CDR3 sequence: CSAREAGGKQFF. In DNA form, the CDR3 reads TGCAGTGCTAGAGAGGCAGGTGGGAAGCAGTTCTTC. V gene TRBV20-1 combines with J gene TRBJ2-1; D is ambiguous. Germline loops: CDR1 DFQATT, CDR2 SNEGSKA (reference sequence). The CDR3 runs 12 residues. The ends were cut back, 0 bases at V and 11 bases at J, with 11 bases in the middle.

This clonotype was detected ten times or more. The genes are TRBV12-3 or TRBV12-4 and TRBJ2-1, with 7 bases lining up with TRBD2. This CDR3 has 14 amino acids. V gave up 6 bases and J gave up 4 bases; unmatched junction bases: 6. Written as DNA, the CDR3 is TGTGCCAGCAGCTTGGCGGGGGTTTACAATGAGCAGTTCTTC. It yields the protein CASSLAGVYNEQFF.

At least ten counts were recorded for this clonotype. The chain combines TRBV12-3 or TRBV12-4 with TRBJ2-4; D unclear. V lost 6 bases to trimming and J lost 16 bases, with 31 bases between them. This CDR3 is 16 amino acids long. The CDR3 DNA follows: TGTGCCAGCAGCCCAGGCGTTACAGCCCGATACCCTTACCTTTACTTC. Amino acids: CASSPGVTARYPYLYF.

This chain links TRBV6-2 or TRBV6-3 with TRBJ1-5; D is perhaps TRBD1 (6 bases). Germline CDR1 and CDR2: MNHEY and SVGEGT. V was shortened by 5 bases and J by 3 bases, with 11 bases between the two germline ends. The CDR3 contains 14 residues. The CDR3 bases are TGTGCCAGCAGTCGGGGGCAGATCAATCAGCCCCAGCATTTT. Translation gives CASSRGQINQPQHF.

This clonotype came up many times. CDR3 in DNA: TGCAGTGCTCGGAGCGGGAGGGCCGTGGATGAGCAGTTCTTC. Its protein product is CSARSGRAVDEQFF. This chain links TRBV20-1 with TRBJ2-1; TRBD2 agrees at 10 bases. V shed 5 bases, J shed 8 bases, and the junction held 9 bases outside the gene matches. Germline CDR1 and CDR2: DFQATT and SNEGSKA (reference sequence). The CDR3 totals 14 residues.